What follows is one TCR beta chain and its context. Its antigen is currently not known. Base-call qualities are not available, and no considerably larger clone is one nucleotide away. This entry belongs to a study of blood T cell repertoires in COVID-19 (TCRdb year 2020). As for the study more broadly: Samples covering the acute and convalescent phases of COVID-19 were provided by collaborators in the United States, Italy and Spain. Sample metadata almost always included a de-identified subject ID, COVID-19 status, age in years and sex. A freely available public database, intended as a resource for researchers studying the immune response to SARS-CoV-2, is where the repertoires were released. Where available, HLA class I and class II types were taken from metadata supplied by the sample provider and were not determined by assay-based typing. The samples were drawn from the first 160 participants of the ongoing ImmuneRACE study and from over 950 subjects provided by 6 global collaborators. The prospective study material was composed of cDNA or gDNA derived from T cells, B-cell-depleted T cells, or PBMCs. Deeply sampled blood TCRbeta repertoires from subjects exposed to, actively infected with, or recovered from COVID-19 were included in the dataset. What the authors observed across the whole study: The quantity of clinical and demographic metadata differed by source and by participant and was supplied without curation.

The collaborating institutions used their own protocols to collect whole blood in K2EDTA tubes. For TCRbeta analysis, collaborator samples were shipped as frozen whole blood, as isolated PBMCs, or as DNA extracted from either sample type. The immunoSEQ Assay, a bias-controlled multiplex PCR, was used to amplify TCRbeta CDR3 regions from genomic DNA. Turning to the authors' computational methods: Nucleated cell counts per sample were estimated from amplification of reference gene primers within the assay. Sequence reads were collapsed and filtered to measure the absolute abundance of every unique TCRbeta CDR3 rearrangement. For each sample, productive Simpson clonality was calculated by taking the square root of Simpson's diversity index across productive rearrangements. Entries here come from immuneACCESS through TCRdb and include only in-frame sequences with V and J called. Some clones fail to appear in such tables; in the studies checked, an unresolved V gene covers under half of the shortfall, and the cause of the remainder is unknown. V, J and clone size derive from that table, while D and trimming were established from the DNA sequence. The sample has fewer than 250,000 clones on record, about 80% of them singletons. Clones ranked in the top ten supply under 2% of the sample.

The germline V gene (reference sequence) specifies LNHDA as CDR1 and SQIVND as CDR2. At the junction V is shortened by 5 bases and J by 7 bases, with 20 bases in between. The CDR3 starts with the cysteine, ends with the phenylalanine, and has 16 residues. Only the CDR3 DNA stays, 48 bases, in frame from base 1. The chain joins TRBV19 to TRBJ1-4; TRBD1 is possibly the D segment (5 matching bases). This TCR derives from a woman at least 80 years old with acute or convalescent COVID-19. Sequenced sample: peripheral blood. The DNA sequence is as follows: TGTGCCAGTAGTCCCCGTGTTGGGCAGGGCTTTGAAAAACTGTTTTTT. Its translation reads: CASSPRVGQGFEKLFF.